The entry below gives a single T cell receptor (beta chain) sequence along with its context. The entry originates in a study of T cell changes during pregnancy in multiple sclerosis. The data were produced by immunoSEQ multiplex PCR, yet TCRdb's version contains in-frame clones alone and is incomplete. The sample yields more than 30,000 clones, roughly 92% seen once. After removal of 4 bases from V and 6 bases from J, the junction contained 2 bases not matched to a gene. The germline CDR1 and CDR2 sequences are MNHNS and SASEGT. There are 14 residues in the CDR3. Input material: PBMCs (not recorded whether the cells were cultured). The source of this sequence is a female donor with multiple sclerosis, enrolled in a pregnancy study. V usage is TRBV6-1 and J usage is TRBJ2-1, with TRBD2 matching 11 bases. CDR3 sequence (DNA): TGTGCCAGCAGTGGGCTAGCGGGAGGCAATGAGCAGTTCTTC. This encodes CASSGLAGGNEQFF.